This TCR beta chain comes out of a study of T-cell memory formation after mild COVID-19. Study outcomes and limitations: Among contracting clones, CD4+ were mainly CM/EM and CD8+ enriched in EMRA.

The CDR3 totals 13 residues. Trimming cost V 5 bases and J 6 bases; bases outside gene matches: 2. Germline V lookup: CDR1 LGHDT, CDR2 YNNKEL (reference sequence). The sample holds a few counts of this clonotype. What it binds is unknown. TCRdb called the 5' RACE reads again in MiXCR, with one record for every CDR3 protein. The sample records about 310,000 distinct CDR3 sequences, around 19% being singletons. The chain carries TRBV3-1 and TRBJ1-5, with 9 positions matching TRBD1. Specimen: PBMCs or a T cell subset sorted from them (not recorded which). The receptor's source is a man aged 18 to 29 who had mild COVID-19 (a few samples of this study predate the infection). Cell type and time point are not known. The CDR3, as DNA: TGTGCCAGCAGCGACAGGGGGGGTCAGCCCCAGCATTTT. This gives the protein CASSDRGGQPQHF.